The 8 T cell receptor beta chains in this list originate from one sample, sequenced in a study of shared clonotypes between healthy human individuals. Method: immunoSEQ multiplex PCR; TCRdb's copy keeps in-frame clones and lacks some. The sample carries around 500,000 clones, roughly four fifths recorded once. Sequencing was carried out using PBMCs. The source of these receptors is a middle-aged woman in good health. Some clones in this sample may be carry-over from other donors' samples.

The chain joins TRBV28 to TRBJ2-2; 12 nucleotides line up with TRBD2. This CDR3 region has 18 residues. Germline trimming cut 2 bases from V and 0 bases from J; bases unmatched to any gene: 4. Germline assignment: CDR1 MDHEN and CDR2 SYDVKM. The chain's CDR3 is CASSLNPSGRANTGELFF. The CDR3 DNA is TGTGCCAGCAGTTTAAATCCTAGCGGGAGGGCGAACACCGGGGAGCTGTTTTTT. Together with reference TRBV28 and TRBJ2-2, the CDR3 gives the full variable domain: DVKVTQSSRYLVKRTGEKVFLECVQDMDHENMFWYRQDPGLGLRLIYFSYDVKMKEKGDIPEGYSVSREKKERFSLILESASTNQTSMYLCASSLNPSGRANTGELFFGEGSRLTVL.

The gene calls are TRBV6-6 and TRBJ2-2; 8 bases agree with TRBD2. Per germline, CDR1 MNHNY and CDR2 SVGAGI (reference sequence). Trimming took 2 bases from V and 8 from J; bases not matched to a gene: 10. This CDR3 has 16 residues. The DNA of the CDR3 is TGTGCCAGCAGTTACGTTCCAGCGGGAGTCGTAGGGGAGCTGTTTTTT. Translated, it gives CASSYVPAGVVGELFF.

The chain is built from TRBV2 and TRBJ2-4, with 10 bases matching TRBD2. V shed 8 bases, J shed 7 bases, and the junction held 8 bases outside the gene matches. Per germline, CDR1 SNHLY and CDR2 FYNNEI. CDR3 size: 14 residues. CDR3 in amino acids: CASGLAGVVNIQYF. The DNA for the CDR3 is TGTGCCAGCGGGCTAGCGGGAGTTGTGAACATTCAGTACTTC.

The CDR3 DNA reads TGTGCCAGCAGCGTATGGAGCGGGGAAGAGACCCAGTACTTC. This translates into CASSVWSGEETQYF. This rearrangement joins TRBV9 to TRBJ2-5; 7 bases map to TRBD2. Germline CDR1 is SGDLS and CDR2 is YYNGEE. The trim removed 1 base at V and 3 bases at J, leaving 3 bases unmatched. The CDR3 spans 14 residues.

This clone was picked up one time. A far more abundant clone sits one base away, making this likely a read error. Within the sample, other DNA sequences also encode this same CDR3. The chain is built from TRBV28 and TRBJ2-5; 7 nucleotides align to TRBD1. Looked up from germline, CDR1 is MDHEN and CDR2 is SYDVKM. The CDR3 length is 16 residues. The CDR3 protein is CASSLRQRRDSFRVYF. CDR3 DNA: TGCGCCAGCAGTTTACGCCAGCGCCGGGACAGCTTCCGGGTGTACTTC.

A word on this clone: One junction end disagrees with the germline gene, perhaps due to a read error. The chain carries TRBV30 and TRBJ2-3; possibly TRBD2 for D (6 bases). CDR3 size: 14 residues. Germline loops: CDR1 GTSNPN, CDR2 SVGIG (reference sequence). The CDR3 DNA follows: TGTGCCTGGACCGGGACTCCCGGCACAGATACGCGGTATTTT. This encodes CAWTGTPGTDTRYF.

This clone came up a few times. Other DNA sequences from this sample encode an identical CDR3 as well. CDR3 residues: CASSPPSSYEQYF. In nucleotides, the CDR3 is TGTGCCAGCTCACCACCTAGCTCCTACGAGCAGTACTTC. V usage is TRBV18 and J usage is TRBJ2-7; D is ambiguous. CDR1 KGHSH and CDR2 LQKENI come from the germline V gene. V was clipped by 0 bases and J by 0 bases, with 3 bases between them. This CDR3 contains 13 residues. Supplemented by reference TRBV18 and TRBJ2-7, the full variable domain reads NAGVMQNPRHLVRRRGQEARLRCSPMKGHSHVYWYRQLPEEGLKFMVYLQKENIIDESGMPKERFSAEFPKEGPSILRIQQVVRGDSAAYFCASSPPSSYEQYFGPGTRLTVT.

CDR3 bases: TGTGCCAGCAGCTCCGGGGGCTTTGGCTACACCTTC. Translated, it gives CASSSGGFGYTF. V and J are TRBV27 and TRBJ1-2; perhaps TRBD1 as D (6 bases). V was pared by 6 bases and J by 7 bases, with 12 bases between. This CDR3 is 12 amino acids long. Germline CDR1 and CDR2: MNHEY and SMNVEV (reference sequence).